A selection of T cell receptor beta chains follows, all from one sample in a study of Ad26.COV2.S vaccination and SARS-CoV-2 variants. Clones were sequenced by immunoSEQ multiplex PCR, and TCRdb holds only the in-frame ones, with some missing. The sample yields over 400,000 clones, 85% to 90% seen once. The sequences come from peripheral blood, collected in a trial of Ad26.COV2.S vaccine versus placebo. These receptors originate from a person aged 18 to 59 who received the Ad26.COV2.S COVID-19 vaccine or a placebo. The CDR3 runs from the conserved cysteine through the conserved F or W. Fields, in order: J gene, V gene, clone size, D gene, CDR3 protein, CDR3 DNA. A D gene is named only where the DNA matches it firmly. For some rows the clone size is stated as once, few or many, or as a class when expanded; others skip it.

>TRBJ1-2|TRBV10-3|-|-
CAISDQTVSHGYTF
TGTGCCATCAGTGACCAAACGGTATCCCATGGCTACACCTTC
>TRBJ1-2|TRBV5-6|-|-
CASSWGSNNYGYTF
TGTGCCAGCTCCTGGGGATCCAATAACTATGGCTACACCTTC
>TRBJ2-3|TRBV18|-|-
CASSPRQRTTDTQYF
TGTGCCAGCTCACCAAGGCAGCGGACGACAGATACGCAGTATTTT
>TRBJ1-4|TRBV18|-|-
CASSPTGTKLFF
TGTGCCAGCTCACCCACGGGAACAAAACTGTTTTTT
>TRBJ2-1|TRBV7-3|-|TRBD2
CASSLMGERGDNEQFF
TGTGCCAGCAGCTTAATGGGCGAGCGGGGGGACAATGAGCAGTTCTTC
>TRBJ1-1|TRBV27|-|-
CASSRVMNTEAFF
TGTGCCAGCAGCCGAGTCATGAACACTGAAGCTTTCTTT
>TRBJ1-2|TRBV28|-|TRBD1
CASSRGGPYGYTF
TGTGCCAGCAGCAGGGGGGGACCCTATGGCTACACCTTC
>TRBJ1-1|TRBV19|-|-
CASSVVSEAFF
TGTGCCAGTAGTGTCGTTTCTGAAGCTTTCTTT
>TRBJ2-1|TRBV3-1/TRBV3-2|-|-
CASSPDKWGPHEQFF
TGTGCCAGCAGCCCCGATAAGTGGGGGCCTCATGAGCAGTTCTTC
>TRBJ1-6|TRBV6-6|-|TRBD1
CASTQDRANSPLHF
TGTGCCAGCACCCAAGACAGGGCGAATTCACCCCTCCACTTT
>TRBJ2-4|TRBV5-1|-|TRBD1
CASSLDRGLGIQYF
TGCGCCAGCAGCCTGGACAGGGGGCTTGGCATTCAGTACTTC
>TRBJ1-2|TRBV18|-|-
CASSHSTGYGYTF
TGTGCCAGCTCACACTCGACAGGCTACGGCTACACCTTC
>TRBJ1-5|TRBV19|-|TRBD1
CASSTPRTGDKVSRVEPQHF
TGTGCCAGTAGTACTCCCCGGACAGGGGACAAAGTATCCCGCGTTGAGCCCCAGCATTTT
>TRBJ1-3|TRBV30|once|-
CAWRTTLWGLSGNTIYF
TGTGCCTGGAGGACCACTCTGTGGGGGCTCTCTGGAAACACCATATATTTT
>TRBJ1-1|TRBV27|-|-
CASSLVGGRPEAFF
TGTGCCAGCAGTTTAGTAGGAGGCCGACCTGAAGCTTTCTTT
>TRBJ2-5|TRBV29-1|-|-
CSSSGETQYF
TGCAGCTCAAGTGGAGAGACCCAGTACTTC
>TRBJ1-2|TRBV6-5|once|TRBD1
CASRRQGNYGYTF
TGTGCCAGCAGGCGACAGGGAAACTATGGCTACACCTTC
>TRBJ1-2|TRBV19|once|-
CASSPRWGYGYTF
TGTGCCAGTAGTCCACGATGGGGCTATGGCTACACCTTC
>TRBJ1-2|TRBV5-4|few|-
CASSPTPASDGYTF
TGTGCCAGCAGTCCCACCCCAGCGTCCGATGGCTACACCTTC
>TRBJ1-2|TRBV3-1/TRBV3-2|-|-
CASSRRVEGYGYTF
TGTGCCAGCAGCCGGAGGGTCGAGGGCTATGGCTACACCTTC
>TRBJ1-2|TRBV10-3|-|TRBD1
CAISRDGTANYGYTF
TGTGCCATCAGCCGGGACGGGACAGCGAACTATGGCTACACCTTC
>TRBJ1-1|TRBV18|-|TRBD1
CASSPLPRTGENTEAFF
TGTGCCAGCTCACCTCTTCCTCGGACAGGGGAGAACACTGAAGCTTTCTTT
>TRBJ2-3|TRBV5-4|-|-
CASSYGLVFSTDTQYF
TGTGCCAGCAGCTACGGACTCGTCTTTAGCACAGATACGCAGTATTTT